One sample yielded the 5 T cell receptor beta chains listed below, sequenced in a study of chemoradiotherapy in HPV16-positive cancers. TCRdb's copy holds only in-frame clones and misses some; the assay was immunoSEQ multiplex PCR. The sample consists of approximately 52,000 clones, about nine tenths of them appearing once. The specimen was blood, collected from a patient who underwent chemoradiotherapy. The receptors here all came from a human donor with HPV-associated anogenital cancer.

J is TRBJ2-1 and V is TRBV27; D is ambiguous. Trimming took 2 bases from V and 10 from J, leaving 18 bases between them. This CDR3 is built from 15 residues. Germline V CDR1 and CDR2: MNHEY, SMNVEV (reference sequence). This chain's CDR3 is CASSLQQTFYGEQFF. CDR3 nucleotide sequence: TGTGCCAGCAGTTTACAACAGACCTTTTACGGGGAGCAGTTCTTC.

This clone was seen a handful of times. The genes are TRBV27 and TRBJ2-5, with 8 bases identical to TRBD1. V was clipped by 8 bases and J by 4 bases; unmatched bases: 18. The germline V gene encodes CDR1 MNHEY and CDR2 SMNVEV (reference sequence). The CDR3 totals 17 residues. CDR3 in amino acids: CASRKTGEGFIGETQYF. CDR3 coding DNA: TGTGCCAGCCGTAAGACAGGGGAAGGATTTATAGGAGAGACCCAGTACTTC.

A single count supports this clone. The V gene is TRBV5-4, the J gene TRBJ1-2; D uncertain. From germline, CDR1 is SGHNT and CDR2 YYREEE (reference sequence). CDR3 length equals 12 residues. V lost 1 base to trimming and J lost 8 bases, with 9 bases between them. CDR3 amino acids: CASSLIREGYTF. In nucleotides, the CDR3 is TGTGCCAGCAGCTTGATTCGGGAAGGCTACACCTTC.

The V and J genes are TRBV9 and TRBJ2-1; tentatively, D is TRBD1 or TRBD2 (6 bases each). CDR1 SGDLS and CDR2 YYNGEE come from the germline V gene. The CDR3 consists of 12 residues. Between the trimmed V and J ends, which lost 4 bases and 10 bases, there was a span of 12 bases. In DNA, the CDR3 is TGTGCCAGCAGCCCACGGGGGACAGAGCAGTTCTTC. This encodes CASSPRGTEQFF. Full variable domain (outside the CDR3, taken from reference TRBV9 and TRBJ2-1): DSGVTQTPKHLITATGQRVTLRCSPRSGDLSVYWYQQSLDQGLQFLIQYYNGEERAKGNILERFSAQQFPDLHSELNLSSLELGDSALYFCASSPRGTEQFFGPGTRLTVL.

J is TRBJ1-1 and V is TRBV5-6; 9 bases match TRBD1. This CDR3 spans 15 amino acids. Germline assignment: CDR1 SGHDT and CDR2 YYEEEE. The junction had 5 bases not matched to a gene; V was cut back by 2 bases and J by 3 bases. This chain's CDR3 is CASSFPGQGYTEAFF. Here the CDR3 DNA reads TGTGCCAGCAGCTTTCCGGGACAGGGCTACACTGAAGCTTTCTTT. The full variable domain, its missing parts supplied by reference TRBV5-6 and TRBJ1-1, is DAGVTQSPTHLIKTRGQQVTLRCSPKSGHDTVSWYQQALGQGPQFIFQYYEEEERQRGNFPDRFSGHQFPNYSSELNVNALLLGDSALYLCASSFPGQGYTEAFFGQGTRLTVV.